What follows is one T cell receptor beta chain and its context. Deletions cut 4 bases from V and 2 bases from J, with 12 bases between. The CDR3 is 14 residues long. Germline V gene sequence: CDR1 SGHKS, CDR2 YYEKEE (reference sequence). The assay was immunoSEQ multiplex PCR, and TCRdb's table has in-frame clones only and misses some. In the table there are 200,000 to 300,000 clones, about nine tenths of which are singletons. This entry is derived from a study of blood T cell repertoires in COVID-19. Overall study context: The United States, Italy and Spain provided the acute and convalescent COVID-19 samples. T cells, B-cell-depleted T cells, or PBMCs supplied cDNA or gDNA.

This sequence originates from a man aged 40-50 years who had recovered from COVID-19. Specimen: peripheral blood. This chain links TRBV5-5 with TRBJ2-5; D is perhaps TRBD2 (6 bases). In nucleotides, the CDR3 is TGTGCCAGCAGCCCCGGAGGGACTCAAGAGACCCAGTACTTC. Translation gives CASSPGGTQETQYF.